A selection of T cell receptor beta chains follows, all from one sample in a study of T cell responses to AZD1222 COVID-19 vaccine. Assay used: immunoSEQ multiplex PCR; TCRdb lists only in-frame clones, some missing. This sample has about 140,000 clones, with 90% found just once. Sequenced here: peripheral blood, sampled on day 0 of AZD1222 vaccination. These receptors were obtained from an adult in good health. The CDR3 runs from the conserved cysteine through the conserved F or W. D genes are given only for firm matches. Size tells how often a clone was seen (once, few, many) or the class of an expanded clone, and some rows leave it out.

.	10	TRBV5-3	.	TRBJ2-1	CARSLVYEFF	TGTGCCAGAAGCTTGGTGTACGAGTTCTTC
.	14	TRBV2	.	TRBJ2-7	CASSVVKGPYEQYF	TGTGCCAGCAGTGTGGTCAAGGGCCCCTACGAGCAGTACTTC
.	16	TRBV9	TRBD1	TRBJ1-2	CASSVGRQGNNYGYTF	TGTGCCAGCAGCGTAGGGAGACAGGGAAATAACTATGGCTACACCTTC
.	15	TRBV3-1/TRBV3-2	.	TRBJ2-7	CASSQEGAFSYEQYF	TGTGCCAGCAGCCAAGAGGGAGCCTTCTCCTACGAGCAGTACTTC
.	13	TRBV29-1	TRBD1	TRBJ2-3	CSVGGTGTDTQYF	TGCAGCGTTGGAGGGACAGGCACAGATACGCAGTATTTT
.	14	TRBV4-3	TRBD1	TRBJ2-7	CASSHGTGFNEQYF	TGCGCCAGCAGCCATGGGACAGGGTTCAACGAGCAGTACTTC
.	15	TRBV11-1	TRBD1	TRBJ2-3	CASRTGQGDTDTQYF	TGTGCCAGCAGGACAGGACAGGGGGACACAGATACGCAGTATTTT
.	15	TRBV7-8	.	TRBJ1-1	CASNPRGGLSTEAFF	TGTGCCAGCAACCCCCGGGGAGGGTTGAGCACTGAAGCTTTCTTT
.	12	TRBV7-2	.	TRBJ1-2	CASSTDRRGYTF	TGTGCCAGCAGCACAGACAGGAGGGGCTACACCTTC
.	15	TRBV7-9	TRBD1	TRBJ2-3	CASSLDRTRTDTQYF	TGTGCCAGCAGCTTGGACAGGACTCGCACAGATACGCAGTATTTT
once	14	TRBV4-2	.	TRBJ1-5	CASSQDRVNQPQHF	TGTGCCAGCAGCCAAGACAGAGTCAATCAGCCCCAGCATTTT
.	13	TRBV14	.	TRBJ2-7	CASSQVRYYEQYF	TGTGCCAGCAGCCAAGTCAGGTATTACGAGCAGTACTTC
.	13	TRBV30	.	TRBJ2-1	CAWKKDGYNEQFF	TGTGCCTGGAAGAAAGACGGTTACAATGAGCAGTTCTTC
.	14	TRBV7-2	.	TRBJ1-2	CASSNPLELRGYTF	TGTGCCAGCAGTAACCCCCTGGAGCTGAGGGGCTACACCTTC
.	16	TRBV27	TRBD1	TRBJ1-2	CASSVGTGDGGYGYTF	TGTGCCAGCAGTGTAGGGACAGGGGATGGGGGCTATGGCTACACCTTC
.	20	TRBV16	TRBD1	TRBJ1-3	CASSQGPVGQNYASGNTIYF	TGTGCCAGCAGCCAAGGGCCCGTGGGACAGAACTATGCCTCTGGAAACACCATATATTTT
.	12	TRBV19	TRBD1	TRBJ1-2	CASRTGVYGYTF	TGTGCCAGTAGAACAGGGGTGTATGGCTACACCTTC
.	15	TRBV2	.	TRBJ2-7	CASSEASGGADEQYF	TGTGCCAGCAGTGAAGCCTCAGGCGGTGCTGACGAGCAGTACTTC
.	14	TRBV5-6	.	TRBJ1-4	CASSLVDLNEKLFF	TGTGCCAGCAGCTTGGTGGACTTGAATGAAAAACTGTTTTTT
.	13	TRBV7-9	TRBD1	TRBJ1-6	CASSATGGWTLHF	TGTGCCAGCAGCGCCACAGGGGGTTGGACCCTCCACTTT
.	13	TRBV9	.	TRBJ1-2	CASSVVEEDGYTF	TGTGCCAGCAGCGTAGTAGAGGAGGATGGCTACACCTTC
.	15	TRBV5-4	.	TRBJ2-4	CASSSVRETKNIQYF	TGTGCCAGCAGCTCAGTGCGGGAAACCAAAAACATTCAGTACTTC
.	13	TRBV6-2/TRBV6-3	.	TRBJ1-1	CASRPQGNTEAFF	TGTGCCAGCAGACCTCAGGGGAACACTGAAGCTTTCTTT
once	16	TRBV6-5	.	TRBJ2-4	CASSLEGLGTKNIQYF	TGTGCCAGCAGTTTAGAGGGTTTAGGGACCAAAAACATTCAGTACTTC
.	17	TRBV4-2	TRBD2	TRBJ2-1	CASSRLTASGSYNEQFF	TGTGCCAGCAGCCGCCTCACGGCTAGCGGGAGTTACAATGAGCAGTTCTTC
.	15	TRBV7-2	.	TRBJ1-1	CASSLQLRRNTEAFF	TGTGCCAGCAGCTTACAGCTCCGCAGGAACACTGAAGCTTTCTTT
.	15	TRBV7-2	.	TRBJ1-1	CASSPRTVTNTEAFF	TGTGCCAGCAGCCCCCGAACAGTAACGAACACTGAAGCTTTCTTT
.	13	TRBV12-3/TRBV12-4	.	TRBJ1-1	CASRESWDTEAFF	TGTGCCAGCAGAGAGTCTTGGGACACTGAAGCTTTCTTT
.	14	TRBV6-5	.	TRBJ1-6	CASSEGFRNSPLHF	TGTGCCAGCAGCGAGGGATTCCGGAATTCACCCCTCCACTTT
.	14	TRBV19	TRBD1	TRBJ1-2	CASRRDRGTYGYTF	TGTGCCAGTAGGAGGGACAGGGGGACCTATGGCTACACCTTC
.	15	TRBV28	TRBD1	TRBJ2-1	CASSRDRGSYNEQFF	TGTGCCAGCAGTCGCGACAGGGGGAGTTACAATGAGCAGTTCTTC
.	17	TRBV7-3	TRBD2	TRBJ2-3	CASSPDLGLASTDTQYF	TGTGCCAGCAGCCCCGATTTGGGACTAGCGAGCACAGATACGCAGTATTTT
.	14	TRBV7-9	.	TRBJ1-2	CASSSLRPNYGYTF	TGTGCCAGCAGCTCCCTCCGACCTAACTATGGCTACACCTTC
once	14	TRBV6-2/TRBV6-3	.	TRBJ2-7	CASSYSYGDGGQYF	TGTGCCAGCAGTTACTCGTATGGGGATGGCGGGCAGTACTTC
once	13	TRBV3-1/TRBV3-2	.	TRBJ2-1	CASSQGTGNEQFF	TGTGCCAGCAGCCAAGGTACGGGCAATGAGCAGTTCTTC
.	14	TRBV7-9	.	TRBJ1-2	CASSAVLMGYGYTF	TGTGCCAGCAGCGCAGTCCTAATGGGCTATGGCTACACCTTC
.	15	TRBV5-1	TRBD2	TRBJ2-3	CASILSGASTDTQYF	TGCGCCAGCATCCTCAGCGGGGCTAGCACAGATACGCAGTATTTT
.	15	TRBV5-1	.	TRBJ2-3	CASSPRGASTDTQYF	TGCGCCAGCAGTCCCAGGGGTGCTAGCACAGATACGCAGTATTTT
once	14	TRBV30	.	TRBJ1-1	CASLWGPLNTEAFF	TGTGCCTCCCTGTGGGGGCCTCTGAACACTGAAGCTTTCTTT
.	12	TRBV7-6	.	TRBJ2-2	CASSFRTGELFF	TGTGCCAGCAGCTTCCGAACCGGGGAGCTGTTTTTT
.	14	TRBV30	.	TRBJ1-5	CAWSPPQEYQPQHF	TGTGCCTGGAGTCCCCCCCAGGAATATCAGCCCCAGCATTTT
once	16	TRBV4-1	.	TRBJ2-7	CASSHPRGGLLTEQYF	TGCGCCAGCAGCCACCCTAGGGGGGGCCTCCTGACCGAGCAGTACTTC
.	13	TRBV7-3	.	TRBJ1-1	CASSLSRYTEAFF	TGTGCCAGCAGCTTAAGCAGGTACACTGAAGCTTTCTTT
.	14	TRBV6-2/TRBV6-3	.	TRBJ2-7	CASSSFGSSYEQYF	TGTGCCAGCAGTTCTTTCGGCAGCTCCTACGAGCAGTACTTC
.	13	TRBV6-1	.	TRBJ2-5	CASSEGWRVAQYF	TGTGCCAGCAGTGAGGGGTGGAGGGTCGCCCAGTACTTC
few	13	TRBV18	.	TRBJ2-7	CASSSRGAGEQYF	TGTGCCAGCTCCTCACGGGGAGCGGGCGAGCAGTACTTC
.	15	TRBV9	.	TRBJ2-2	CASSVEAWYTGELFF	TGTGCCAGCAGCGTAGAAGCCTGGTACACCGGGGAGCTGTTTTTT
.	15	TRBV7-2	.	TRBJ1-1	CASSLARGTRAEAFF	TGTGCCAGCAGCTTAGCACGTGGAACTCGGGCTGAAGCTTTCTTT
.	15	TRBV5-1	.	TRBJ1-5	CASSLGGRGNQPQHF	TGCGCCAGCAGCTTGGGGGGGCGCGGCAATCAGCCCCAGCATTTT
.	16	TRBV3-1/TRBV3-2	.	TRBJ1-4	CASSQDQGPTNEKLFF	TGTGCCAGCAGCCAAGATCAGGGCCCAACTAATGAAAAACTGTTTTTT
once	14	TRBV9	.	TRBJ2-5	CASSSPGFMETQYF	TGTGCCAGCAGCTCCCCGGGGTTTATGGAGACCCAGTACTTC
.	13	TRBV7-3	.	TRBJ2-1	CASSSPGSHEQFF	TGTGCCAGCAGCTCCCCCGGCTCTCATGAGCAGTTCTTC